This T cell receptor (beta chain) stems from a study of identical twins. TCRdb re-called the 5' RACE reads with MiXCR, one entry per CDR3 protein. In the table there are fewer than 500,000 distinct CDR3 sequences, around 15% of which are singletons. This CDR3 is built from 14 residues. The germline V gene encodes CDR1 DFQATT and CDR2 SNEGSKA (reference sequence). Trimming removed 5 bases from V and 4 bases from J, with 16 bases in between. At least ten counts were recorded for this clonotype. This sample also appeared in a second study, on yellow fever vaccine responses in identical twins.

J is TRBJ2-3 and V is TRBV20-1, with D perhaps assigned TRBD1 or TRBD2 (5 bases each). This sequence originates from a woman aged 18 to 35 in good health. The sample consisted of CD4+ T cells sorted from blood. CDR3 in DNA: TGCAGTGCTGTCTACGGGGACGGGGCAGATACGCAGTATTTT. This codes for CSAVYGDGADTQYF.